The 18 T cell receptor beta chains given below trace back to one sample, sequenced in a study of OX40 agonist ivuxolimab in advanced cancers. Sequencing used immunoSEQ multiplex PCR; TCRdb keeps in-frame clones, though not all of them. The profile shows tens of thousands of clones, 75% to 90% of them singletons. The material sequenced was CD4+ or CD8+ T cells sorted from blood, taken in a trial of the OX40 agonist ivuxolimab. These receptors originate from an adult with an advanced solid tumor such as melanoma, head and neck, liver or kidney cancer.

The chain carries TRBV5-1 and TRBJ2-7, with D tentatively TRBD1 (5 bases). V was clipped by 3 bases and J by 4 bases, with 14 bases between them. There are 14 residues in the CDR3. Germline loops: CDR1 SGHRS, CDR2 YFSETQ. CDR3 nucleotide sequence: TGCGCCAGCAGCTCCGACAGTCCTGTGTACGAGCAGTACTTC. Residues: CASSSDSPVYEQYF.

This chain links TRBV10-3 with TRBJ1-1; weak D call: TRBD1 (6 bases). The CDR3 spans 13 residues. Trimming took off 7 bases at V and 1 base at J, with 10 bases between the two ends. Germline V gene lookup returns CDR1 ENHRY and CDR2 SYGVKD. In DNA form, the CDR3 reads TGTGCCATCACAGGGGAGCCGAACACTGAAGCTTTCTTT. Translating it yields CAITGEPNTEAFF.

The chain uses TRBV4-2 and TRBJ2-7; tentative D call: TRBD2 (6 bases). In germline, CDR1 is LGHNA, CDR2 YNFKEQ. The CDR3 length is 13 residues. V dropped 4 bases and J dropped 4 bases, with 11 bases sitting between them. CDR3 nucleotide sequence: TGTGCCAGCAGCCCGGGACTCCAATACGAGCAGTACTTC. This codes for CASSPGLQYEQYF.

The chain is built from TRBV4-1 and TRBJ1-2, with D unresolved. V lost 1 base and J lost 5, with 14 bases in between. Germline assignment: CDR1 MGHRA and CDR2 YSYEKL. The CDR3 length is 15 residues. In nucleotides, the CDR3 is TGCGCCAGCAGCCAAGGAGGCCCTAATATTTATGGCTACACCTTC. Amino acids: CASSQGGPNIYGYTF.

This clone was picked up one time. This chain uses TRBV9 with TRBJ2-3; TRBD2 is a possible D gene (6 bases). Germline V gives CDR1 SGDLS, CDR2 YYNGEE. V was clipped by 3 bases and J by 4 bases, with 21 bases between them. This CDR3 has 17 amino acids. The CDR3 reads CASSAPIAEIWADTQYF. In nucleotides, the CDR3 is TGTGCCAGCAGCGCGCCAATAGCGGAGATTTGGGCAGATACGCAGTATTTT.

This chain links TRBV5-4 with TRBJ2-5, with TRBD2 matching 7 bases. The J call may be faulty, since TRBJ2-7 better matches the DNA end. The CDR3 extends over 14 amino acids. Per germline, CDR1 SGHNT and CDR2 YYREEE (reference sequence). The chain's CDR3 is CASSLEGTTYEQYF. The CDR3, as DNA: TGTGCCAGCAGCTTAGAAGGGACTACCTACGAGCAGTACTTC.

The rearrangement links TRBV28 to TRBJ2-3, with D possibly matching TRBD2 (7 bases). The germline gives CDR1 MDHEN, CDR2 SYDVKM. This CDR3 contains 16 residues. V was pared by 8 bases and J by 2 bases, with 20 bases between. As DNA, the CDR3 is TGTGCCAGCGGGACCTCGGGGGGCGGGTTCACAGATACGCAGTATTTT. Translating gives CASGTSGGGFTDTQYF.

The V and J genes are TRBV19 and TRBJ2-2; D remains unclear. Germline assignment: CDR1 LNHDA and CDR2 SQIVND (reference sequence). Between the trimmed V and J ends, which lost 2 bases and 5 bases, there was a span of 9 bases. The CDR3 extends over 14 amino acids. In nucleotides, the CDR3 is TGTGCCAGTAGTATAAAAATGGTTACCGGGGAGCTGTTTTTT. It encodes CASSIKMVTGELFF.

This clone has more than one count but fewer than ten. The chain joins TRBV19 to TRBJ1-1; D remains unclear. Germline assignment: CDR1 LNHDA and CDR2 SQIVND (reference sequence). CDR3 size: 15 residues. V was cut by 1 base and J by 4 bases, with 13 bases left in between. The CDR3 coding sequence is TGTGCCAGTAGTATAGTTTTGGGGTCGGCCACTGAAGCTTTCTTT. This gives the protein CASSIVLGSATEAFF. Supplemented by reference TRBV19 and TRBJ1-1, the full variable domain reads DGGITQSPKYLFRKEGQNVTLSCEQNLNHDAMYWYRQDPGQGLRLIYYSQIVNDFQKGDIAEGYSVSREKKESFPLTVTSAQKNPTAFYLCASSIVLGSATEAFFGQGTRLTVV.

The chain links TRBV18 to TRBJ2-1, with 11 bases fitting TRBD2. V shed 4 bases, J shed 6 bases, and the junction held 14 bases outside the gene matches. This CDR3 has 18 amino acids. From germline, CDR1 is KGHSH and CDR2 LQKENI. The CDR3 DNA is TGTGCCAGCTCACTCACCTCATCTAGCGGGGGGCTCTCCAATGAGCAGTTCTTC. As protein: CASSLTSSSGGLSNEQFF.

This clone was seen more than once but under ten times. This chain connects TRBV10-3 to TRBJ2-7; TRBD2 matches at 10 bases. The CDR3 extends over 15 amino acids. Trimming cost V 2 bases and J 7 bases; bases outside gene matches: 8. The germline V gene encodes CDR1 ENHRY and CDR2 SYGVKD. The CDR3 DNA sequence: TGTGCCATCAGTGAGGGCCTAGCGGGAGTCGGGGAGCAGTACTTC. Residues: CAISEGLAGVGEQYF.

The chain recombines TRBV11-2 with TRBJ1-6, with 7 bases lining up with TRBD1. The CDR3 contains 15 residues. V was pared by 5 bases and J by 10 bases, with 11 bases of the junction left unmatched. Per germline, CDR1 SGHAT and CDR2 FQNNGV. The CDR3 protein is CASSIRQGRGSPLHF. CDR3 nucleotides: TGTGCCAGCAGCATCCGACAGGGCCGGGGGTCACCCCTCCACTTT.

The chain recombines TRBV7-2 with TRBJ2-7, with a tentative D call TRBD1 (6 bases). Trimming cost V 5 bases and J 3 bases, with 17 bases left between them. Germline loops: CDR1 SGHTA, CDR2 FQGNSA. This CDR3 contains 15 residues. The CDR3 loop is CASSQEGSRGYEQYF. The CDR3, as DNA: TGTGCCAGCAGCCAAGAGGGGAGCAGGGGCTACGAGCAGTACTTC. Variable domain in full (rest from reference TRBV7-2 and TRBJ2-7): GAGVSQSPSNKVTEKGKDVELRCDPISGHTALYWYRQSLGQGLEFLIYFQGNSAPDKSGLPSDRFSAERTGGSVSTLTIQRTQQEDSAVYLCASSQEGSRGYEQYFGPGTRLTVT.

The chain joins TRBV6-5 to TRBJ1-1; TRBD1 is a possible D gene (6 bases). CDR3 length: 14 residues. Trimming cost V 6 bases and J 1 base, with 12 bases left between them. Germline V gene lookup returns CDR1 MNHEY and CDR2 SVGAGI. CDR3 region: CASRQGPKNTEAFF. CDR3 DNA: TGTGCCAGCAGACAGGGCCCGAAGAACACTGAAGCTTTCTTT.

The chain couples TRBV19 to TRBJ2-1; D tentatively reads TRBD1 or TRBD2 (6 bases each). In germline, CDR1 is LNHDA, CDR2 SQIVND (reference sequence). V was pared by 0 bases and J by 8 bases, with 14 bases between. The CDR3 length is 15 residues. The DNA of the CDR3 is TGTGCCAGTAGTATAGAGGGGGGCCGAAGAGATGAGCAGTTCTTC. Its translation: CASSIEGGRRDEQFF.

J is TRBJ1-3 and V is TRBV6-6; D uncertain. Trimming shortened V by 2 bases and J by 2 bases, and 10 bases separated the two germline ends. This CDR3 has 15 residues. CDR1 is MNHNY and CDR2 is SVGAGI in the germline V gene (reference sequence). The CDR3: CASSYGWAPGNTIYF. Here the CDR3 DNA reads TGTGCCAGCAGTTACGGGTGGGCCCCTGGAAACACCATATATTTT.

The rearrangement joins TRBV18 to TRBJ2-5, with 8 positions matching TRBD2. Per the germline V gene, CDR1 is KGHSH and CDR2 is LQKENI. The CDR3 is made up of 15 amino acids. V lost 2 bases to trimming and J lost 1 base; unmatched junction nucleotides: 3. CDR3 sequence reads: CASSPLAGFQETQYF. The CDR3 bases are TGTGCCAGCTCACCATTAGCGGGGTTCCAAGAGACCCAGTACTTC.

A few counts support this clone. This chain joins TRBV20-1 and TRBJ1-1; unclear D gene. This CDR3 spans 11 amino acids. Germline lookup yields CDR1 DFQATT and CDR2 SNEGSKA (reference sequence). V was trimmed by 5 bases and J by 10 bases, leaving 14 bases between them. The CDR3 is CSAERLMGAFF. The CDR3, as DNA: TGCAGTGCTGAGCGTCTTATGGGAGCTTTCTTT.